Given below is one TCR beta chain in context. Trimming stripped 4 bases from V and 5 bases from J, with 5 bases between. The CDR3 is 11 amino acids. Germline-derived CDR1 and CDR2 are DFQATT and SNEGSKA (reference sequence). Measured with immunoSEQ multiplex PCR; TCRdb has only the in-frame clones, and not every one. The data hold some 80,000 clones, with 85% to 95% observed a single time. The source of the sample is a study of control samples from healthy donors and cancer patients. The genes are TRBV20-1 and TRBJ1-4; unclear D gene. This receptor was obtained from a woman aged 60-70 years in good health. The sample taken for sequencing was blood. This chain's CDR3 is CSAIRNEKLFF. The CDR3 DNA sequence: TGCAGTGCTATCCGCAATGAAAAACTGTTTTTT.